Listed below are T cell receptor beta chains from one sample, sequenced in a study of blood T cell repertoires in COVID-19. TCRdb's copy holds only in-frame clones and misses some; the assay was immunoSEQ multiplex PCR. Here the sample spans around 320,000 clones, 90% being singletons. The sequenced material came from PBMCs or T cells enriched from blood (not recorded which). These receptors came from a woman younger than 35 with acute COVID-19. Both conserved end residues are part of each CDR3. D genes are given only for firm matches. Rows may omit the clone size; those that give it use once, few, many or a size class.

d_gene: TRBD1
j_gene: TRBJ2-7
abundance: -
v_gene: TRBV7-9
CDR3nt: TGTGCCAGCAGCAAGGGACAGGGAACGGCCCACGAGCAGTACTTC
CDR3aa: CASSKGQGTAHEQYF

d_gene: -
j_gene: TRBJ1-1
abundance: -
v_gene: TRBV6-5
CDR3nt: TGTGCCAGCAGTTACGGGGCAAGCCCTGAAGCTTTCTTT
CDR3aa: CASSYGASPEAFF

d_gene: TRBD2
j_gene: TRBJ2-7
abundance: -
v_gene: TRBV6-5
CDR3nt: TGTGCCAGCAATCCCGGGACTAGTTCCTACGAGCAGTACTTC
CDR3aa: CASNPGTSSYEQYF

d_gene: -
j_gene: TRBJ1-1
abundance: -
v_gene: TRBV28
CDR3nt: TGTGCCAGCTGGACAGTGAACACTGAAGCTTTCTTT
CDR3aa: CASWTVNTEAFF

d_gene: TRBD1
j_gene: TRBJ2-3
abundance: -
v_gene: TRBV10-1
CDR3nt: TGCGCCAGCAGTCCCTCGGCAACAGGGGGCATCGGAGATACGCAGTATTTT
CDR3aa: CASSPSATGGIGDTQYF

d_gene: TRBD1
j_gene: TRBJ1-2
abundance: -
v_gene: TRBV9
CDR3nt: TGTGCCAGCAGCCTTAGAAGGGACAGGGTGAACTATGGCTACACCTTC
CDR3aa: CASSLRRDRVNYGYTF

d_gene: -
j_gene: TRBJ2-3
abundance: -
v_gene: TRBV6-5
CDR3nt: TGTGCCAGCAGTTACTCGCAGGGGGATACGCAGTATTTT
CDR3aa: CASSYSQGDTQYF

d_gene: -
j_gene: TRBJ2-5
abundance: -
v_gene: TRBV4-1
CDR3nt: TGCGCCAGCAGCCGGATCACCCACAGGGAACAAGAGACCCAGTACTTC
CDR3aa: CASSRITHREQETQYF

d_gene: TRBD1
j_gene: TRBJ2-7
abundance: -
v_gene: TRBV28
CDR3nt: TGTGCCAGCAGTACAAGGGGTGACAGGGGATTTAAAGAGCAGTACTTC
CDR3aa: CASSTRGDRGFKEQYF

d_gene: -
j_gene: TRBJ2-5
abundance: -
v_gene: TRBV5-6
CDR3nt: TGTGCCAGCAGCTTAAGGATGGGCTTCCAAGAGACCCAGTACTTC
CDR3aa: CASSLRMGFQETQYF

d_gene: TRBD1
j_gene: TRBJ2-7
abundance: -
v_gene: TRBV28
CDR3nt: TGTGCCTCATCAGGGGGACGGTCCTACGAGCAGTACTTC
CDR3aa: CASSGGRSYEQYF

d_gene: TRBD2
j_gene: TRBJ2-7
abundance: -
v_gene: TRBV6-5
CDR3nt: TGTGCCAGCAGTCCTCTAGCGGAGTCCTACGAGCAGTACTTC
CDR3aa: CASSPLAESYEQYF

d_gene: -
j_gene: TRBJ1-2
abundance: -
v_gene: TRBV7-9
CDR3nt: TGTGCCAGCAGCTTGGGAGGGTACTATGGCTACACCTTC
CDR3aa: CASSLGGYYGYTF

d_gene: TRBD1
j_gene: TRBJ2-5
abundance: -
v_gene: TRBV2
CDR3nt: TGTGCCAGCGAGTGGACAGGCCAAGAGACCCAGTACTTC
CDR3aa: CASEWTGQETQYF

d_gene: -
j_gene: TRBJ1-2
abundance: -
v_gene: TRBV11-3
CDR3nt: TGTGCCAGCAGCTTCCAGGGTCGGAGTTCCAACTATGGCTACACCTTC
CDR3aa: CASSFQGRSSNYGYTF

d_gene: -
j_gene: TRBJ1-2
abundance: -
v_gene: TRBV6-5
CDR3nt: TGTGCCAGCAGTTACACAACGCGGTCGGGTGGCTACACCTTC
CDR3aa: CASSYTTRSGGYTF

d_gene: -
j_gene: TRBJ1-2
abundance: -
v_gene: TRBV6-4
CDR3nt: TGTGCCAGCAGTGACGGCAGGGGTGTAGGCTACACCTTC
CDR3aa: CASSDGRGVGYTF

d_gene: -
j_gene: TRBJ1-2
abundance: -
v_gene: TRBV6-5
CDR3nt: TGTGCCAGCAGTCCGGGATTCTATGGCTACACCTTC
CDR3aa: CASSPGFYGYTF

d_gene: TRBD2
j_gene: TRBJ2-5
abundance: -
v_gene: TRBV2
CDR3nt: TGTGCCAGCAGTGAGTTGACTAGCGGGAACCACCAAGAGACCCAGTACTTC
CDR3aa: CASSELTSGNHQETQYF

d_gene: TRBD2
j_gene: TRBJ2-1
abundance: -
v_gene: TRBV7-3
CDR3nt: TGTGCCAGCAGCCCAAGACTAGCGGGGGGCTGGGGTGAGCAGTTCTTC
CDR3aa: CASSPRLAGGWGEQFF

d_gene: -
j_gene: TRBJ2-5
abundance: -
v_gene: TRBV12-3/TRBV12-4
CDR3nt: TGTGCCAGCAGCCCCCCCTCGTGGACCCAGTACTTC
CDR3aa: CASSPPSWTQYF

d_gene: -
j_gene: TRBJ2-3
abundance: -
v_gene: TRBV7-9
CDR3nt: TGTGCCAGCAGCTTAAACAGGGGCACAGATACGCAGTATTTT
CDR3aa: CASSLNRGTDTQYF

d_gene: -
j_gene: TRBJ1-2
abundance: -
v_gene: TRBV10-3
CDR3nt: TGTGCCATCAGTGACGGGGGAAGTGGCTACACCTTC
CDR3aa: CAISDGGSGYTF

d_gene: TRBD1
j_gene: TRBJ1-2
abundance: -
v_gene: TRBV5-1
CDR3nt: TGCGCCAGCACAGGACAGGAAGACTATGGCTACACCTTC
CDR3aa: CASTGQEDYGYTF

d_gene: TRBD1
j_gene: TRBJ1-5
abundance: -
v_gene: TRBV6-1
CDR3nt: TGTGCCAGCAGGGAACGGCCGGGACAGCCTAGCAATCAGCCCCAGCATTTT
CDR3aa: CASRERPGQPSNQPQHF

d_gene: -
j_gene: TRBJ2-1
abundance: -
v_gene: TRBV27
CDR3nt: TGTGCCAGCAGTTCCACCAAGAGGAATGAGCAGTTCTTC
CDR3aa: CASSSTKRNEQFF

d_gene: TRBD1
j_gene: TRBJ1-1
abundance: -
v_gene: TRBV5-1
CDR3nt: TGCGCCAGCAGCTCATACAGGGGGAACACTGAAGCTTTCTTT
CDR3aa: CASSSYRGNTEAFF

d_gene: TRBD2
j_gene: TRBJ2-7
abundance: -
v_gene: TRBV28
CDR3nt: TGTGCCAGCAGGCTTAGCGGGAGCACCTACGAGCAGTACTTC
CDR3aa: CASRLSGSTYEQYF

d_gene: TRBD1
j_gene: TRBJ1-3
abundance: -
v_gene: TRBV5-1
CDR3nt: TGCGCCAGCAGCATCGACAGGGGTGGAAACACCATATATTTT
CDR3aa: CASSIDRGGNTIYF

d_gene: -
j_gene: TRBJ2-7
abundance: once
v_gene: TRBV20-1
CDR3nt: TGCAGTGCTAGAGATCTTCGCGAGCAGTACTTC
CDR3aa: CSARDLREQYF

d_gene: -
j_gene: TRBJ1-2
abundance: -
v_gene: TRBV3-1/TRBV3-2
CDR3nt: TGTGCCAGCAGCCCGGGGGAGGGCCTCTATGGCTACACCTTC
CDR3aa: CASSPGEGLYGYTF

d_gene: -
j_gene: TRBJ2-1
abundance: -
v_gene: TRBV11-2
CDR3nt: TGTGCCAGCCGCCCGACGCGGAGGGCGTCCTACAATGAGCAGTTCTTC
CDR3aa: CASRPTRRASYNEQFF

d_gene: TRBD1
j_gene: TRBJ1-4
abundance: -
v_gene: TRBV18
CDR3nt: TGTGCCAGCTCGGGAATGACAGGGGAGAATGAAAAACTGTTTTTT
CDR3aa: CASSGMTGENEKLFF

d_gene: -
j_gene: TRBJ1-5
abundance: -
v_gene: TRBV7-2
CDR3nt: TGTGCCAGCAGTATTTATAATCAGCCCCAGCATTTT
CDR3aa: CASSIYNQPQHF

d_gene: -
j_gene: TRBJ1-2
abundance: -
v_gene: TRBV7-2
CDR3nt: TGTGCCAGCAGGGGAGGGAACGGGGTAGGTGGCTACACCTTC
CDR3aa: CASRGGNGVGGYTF

d_gene: TRBD1
j_gene: TRBJ1-4
abundance: -
v_gene: TRBV29-1
CDR3nt: TGCAGCGCCAGGGGACAGGGCACTGAAAAACTGTTTTTT
CDR3aa: CSARGQGTEKLFF

d_gene: -
j_gene: TRBJ1-3
abundance: -
v_gene: TRBV10-3
CDR3nt: TGTGCCATCAGTGGATCGGACAGCACCCTCAACGGAAACACCATATATTTT
CDR3aa: CAISGSDSTLNGNTIYF

d_gene: TRBD2
j_gene: TRBJ2-5
abundance: -
v_gene: TRBV11-3
CDR3nt: TGTGCCAGCAGCCGGAGCGGGGACTACAAAGAGACCCAGTACTTC
CDR3aa: CASSRSGDYKETQYF

d_gene: -
j_gene: TRBJ2-7
abundance: few
v_gene: TRBV12-3/TRBV12-4
CDR3nt: TGTGCCAGCAGTTTCGTCACTACGGGCGAGCAGTACTTC
CDR3aa: CASSFVTTGEQYF

d_gene: TRBD1
j_gene: TRBJ1-5
abundance: -
v_gene: TRBV27
CDR3nt: TGTGCCAGCAGCCCATACGGGACAGGGGATCAGCCCCAGCATTTT
CDR3aa: CASSPYGTGDQPQHF

d_gene: -
j_gene: TRBJ1-2
abundance: -
v_gene: TRBV5-1
CDR3nt: TGCGCCAGCAGCTTGGAAACAGGGTCCCGGGGCTACACCTTC
CDR3aa: CASSLETGSRGYTF

d_gene: -
j_gene: TRBJ1-6
abundance: -
v_gene: TRBV5-4
CDR3nt: TGTGCCAGCAGCTTAATCAGAAGCTCCTATAATTCACCCCTCCACTTT
CDR3aa: CASSLIRSSYNSPLHF

d_gene: TRBD1
j_gene: TRBJ1-3
abundance: -
v_gene: TRBV18
CDR3nt: TGTGCCAGCTCACCAAACCCAACAGGGGTTGGGAACACCATATATTTT
CDR3aa: CASSPNPTGVGNTIYF

d_gene: -
j_gene: TRBJ1-3
abundance: -
v_gene: TRBV11-3
CDR3nt: TGTGCCAGCAGCTTAGGCCCTCTGGCAGCTGGAAACACCATATATTTT
CDR3aa: CASSLGPLAAGNTIYF

d_gene: -
j_gene: TRBJ1-2
abundance: -
v_gene: TRBV28
CDR3nt: TGTGCCAGCAGCCCTCTCGCAGGGAACTATGGCTACACCTTC
CDR3aa: CASSPLAGNYGYTF

d_gene: -
j_gene: TRBJ1-2
abundance: -
v_gene: TRBV28
CDR3nt: TGTGCCACCCCGACGGAGGATCATGGCTACACCTTC
CDR3aa: CATPTEDHGYTF

d_gene: -
j_gene: TRBJ1-2
abundance: -
v_gene: TRBV30
CDR3nt: TGTGCCTGGACGGGACTCTTTAACTATGGCTACACCTTC
CDR3aa: CAWTGLFNYGYTF

d_gene: -
j_gene: TRBJ2-5
abundance: -
v_gene: TRBV18
CDR3nt: TGTGCCAGCTCAGTAGCTGAGGCAGAGACCCAGTACTTC
CDR3aa: CASSVAEAETQYF

d_gene: TRBD2
j_gene: TRBJ2-3
abundance: -
v_gene: TRBV6-4
CDR3nt: TGTGCCAGCAGTCCTCATAGCGGGAGGGGCACAGATACGCAGTATTTT
CDR3aa: CASSPHSGRGTDTQYF

d_gene: -
j_gene: TRBJ1-1
abundance: -
v_gene: TRBV29-1
CDR3nt: TGCAGCGTCTCAGAGAACACTGAAGCTTTCTTT
CDR3aa: CSVSENTEAFF

d_gene: -
j_gene: TRBJ1-4
abundance: -
v_gene: TRBV6-5
CDR3nt: TGTGCCAGCAGTTACTTTCAGGGCGCGGCAAAACTGTTTTTT
CDR3aa: CASSYFQGAAKLFF

d_gene: -
j_gene: TRBJ1-3
abundance: -
v_gene: TRBV28
CDR3nt: TGTGCCAGCCACCCACCGGGGGGAGTGGGAAACACCATATATTTT
CDR3aa: CASHPPGGVGNTIYF

d_gene: -
j_gene: TRBJ2-2
abundance: -
v_gene: TRBV7-9
CDR3nt: TGTGCCAGCAGCCGGGACTTGGTAGGGGCCGGGGAGCTGTTTTTT
CDR3aa: CASSRDLVGAGELFF

d_gene: -
j_gene: TRBJ1-1
abundance: -
v_gene: TRBV3-1/TRBV3-2
CDR3nt: TGTGCCAGCAGCCCCTTCCTATCGGGAGGCACTGAAGCTTTCTTT
CDR3aa: CASSPFLSGGTEAFF